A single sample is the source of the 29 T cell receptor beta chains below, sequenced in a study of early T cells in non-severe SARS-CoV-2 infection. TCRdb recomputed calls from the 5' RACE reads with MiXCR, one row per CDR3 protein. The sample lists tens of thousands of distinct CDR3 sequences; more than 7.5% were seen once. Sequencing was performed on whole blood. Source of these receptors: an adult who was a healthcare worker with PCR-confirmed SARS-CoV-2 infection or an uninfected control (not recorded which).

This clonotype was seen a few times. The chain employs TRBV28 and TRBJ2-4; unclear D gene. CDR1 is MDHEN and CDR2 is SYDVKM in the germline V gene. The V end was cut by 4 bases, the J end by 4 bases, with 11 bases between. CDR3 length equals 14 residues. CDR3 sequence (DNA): TGTGCCAGCAGTTCCTTAGGGATTAAAAACATTCAGTACTTC. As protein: CASSSLGIKNIQYF.

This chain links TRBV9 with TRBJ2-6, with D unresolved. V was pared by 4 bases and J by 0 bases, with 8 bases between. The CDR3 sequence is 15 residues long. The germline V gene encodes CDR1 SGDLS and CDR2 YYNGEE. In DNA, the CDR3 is TGTGCCAGCAGCATCCCCGGCTCTGGGGCCAACGTCCTGACTTTC. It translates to CASSIPGSGANVLTF.

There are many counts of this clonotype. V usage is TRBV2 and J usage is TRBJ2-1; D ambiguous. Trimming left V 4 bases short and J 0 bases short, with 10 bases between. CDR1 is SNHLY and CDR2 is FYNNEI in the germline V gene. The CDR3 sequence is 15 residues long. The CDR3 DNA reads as TGTGCCAGCAGTGCAGAGGCTAGCTCCTACAATGAGCAGTTCTTC. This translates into CASSAEASSYNEQFF.

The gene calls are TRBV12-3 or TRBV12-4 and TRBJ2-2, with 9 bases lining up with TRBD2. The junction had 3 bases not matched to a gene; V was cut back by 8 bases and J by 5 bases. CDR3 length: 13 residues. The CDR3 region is CASQTSGTGELFF. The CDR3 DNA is TGTGCCAGCCAAACTAGCGGGACCGGGGAGCTGTTTTTT.

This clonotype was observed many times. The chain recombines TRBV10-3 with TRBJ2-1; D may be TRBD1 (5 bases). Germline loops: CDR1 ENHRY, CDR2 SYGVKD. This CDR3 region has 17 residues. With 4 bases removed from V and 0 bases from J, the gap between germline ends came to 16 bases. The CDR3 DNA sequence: TGTGCCATCAGTGGAGCAGGGATCGGCAGCTCCTACAATGAGCAGTTCTTC. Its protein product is CAISGAGIGSSYNEQFF.

This chain's CDR3 is CASSLGFYHPEAFF. In DNA, the CDR3 is TGTGCCAGCAGCTTGGGCTTTTACCACCCTGAAGCTTTCTTT. The V call is TRBV3-1, the J call TRBJ1-1, with no clear D. V dropped 5 bases and J dropped 6 bases, with 16 bases sitting between them. The CDR3 covers 14 residues. Germline V gene lookup returns CDR1 LGHDT and CDR2 YNNKEL (reference sequence).

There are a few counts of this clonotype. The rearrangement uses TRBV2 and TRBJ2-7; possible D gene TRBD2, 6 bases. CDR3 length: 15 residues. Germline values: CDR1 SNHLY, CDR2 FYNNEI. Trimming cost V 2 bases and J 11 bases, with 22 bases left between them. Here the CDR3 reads CASSERELLVSEEYF. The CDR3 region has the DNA TGTGCCAGCAGTGAACGGGAGCTCCTGGTTAGTGAGGAGTACTTC.

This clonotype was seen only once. CDR3: CASSRHGLNTGELFF. Written as DNA, the CDR3 is TGTGCCAGCAGCCGACACGGGCTGAACACCGGGGAGCTGTTTTTT. V and J are TRBV3-1 and TRBJ2-2; D not certain. This CDR3 spans 15 amino acids. Germline values: CDR1 LGHDT, CDR2 YNNKEL (reference sequence). Trimming took off 4 bases at V and 1 base at J, with 10 bases between the two ends.

The CDR3 sequence: CASRTLWGPDTQYF. For the CDR3, the DNA is TGTGCCAGCAGGACCCTGTGGGGCCCAGATACGCAGTATTTT. The chain uses TRBV3-1 and TRBJ2-3; D is perhaps TRBD1 (5 bases). V was pared by 6 bases and J by 4 bases, with 14 bases between. The V gene's germline CDR1 is LGHDT and CDR2 YNNKEL (reference sequence). This CDR3 has 14 amino acids.

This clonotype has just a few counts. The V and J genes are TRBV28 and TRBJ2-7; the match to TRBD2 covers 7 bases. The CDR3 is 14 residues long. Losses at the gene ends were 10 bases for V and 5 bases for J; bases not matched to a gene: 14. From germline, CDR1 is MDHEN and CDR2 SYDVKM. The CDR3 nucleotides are TGTGCCACGTCCTCCCCCGGGAGGTCCCACGAGCAGTACTTC. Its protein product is CATSSPGRSHEQYF.

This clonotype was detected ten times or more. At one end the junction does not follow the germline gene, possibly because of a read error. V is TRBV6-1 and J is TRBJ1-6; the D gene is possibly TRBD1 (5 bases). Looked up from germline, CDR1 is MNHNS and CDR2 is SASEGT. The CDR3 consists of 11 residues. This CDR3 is CASSTYKWTNF. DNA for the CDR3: TGTGCCAGCAGCACATACAAGTGGACAAACTTT.

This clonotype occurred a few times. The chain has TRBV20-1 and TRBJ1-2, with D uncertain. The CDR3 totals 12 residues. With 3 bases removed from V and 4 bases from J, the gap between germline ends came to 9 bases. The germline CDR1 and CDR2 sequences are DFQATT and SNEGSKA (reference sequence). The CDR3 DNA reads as TGCAGTGCTAGGGACTCAGCCTATGGCTACACCTTC. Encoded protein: CSARDSAYGYTF.

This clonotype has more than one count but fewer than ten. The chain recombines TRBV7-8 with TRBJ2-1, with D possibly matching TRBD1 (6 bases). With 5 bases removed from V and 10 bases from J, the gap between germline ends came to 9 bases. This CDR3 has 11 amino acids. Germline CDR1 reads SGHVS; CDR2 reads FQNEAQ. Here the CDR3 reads CASSRGTEQFF. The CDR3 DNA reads TGTGCCAGCAGCCGAGGGACAGAGCAGTTCTTC. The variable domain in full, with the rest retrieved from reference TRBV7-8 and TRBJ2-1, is GAGVSQSPRYKVAKRGQDVALRCDPISGHVSLFWYQQALGQGPEFLTYFQNEAQLDKSGLPSDRFFAERPEGSVSTLKIQRTQQEDSAVYLCASSRGTEQFFGPGTRLTVL.

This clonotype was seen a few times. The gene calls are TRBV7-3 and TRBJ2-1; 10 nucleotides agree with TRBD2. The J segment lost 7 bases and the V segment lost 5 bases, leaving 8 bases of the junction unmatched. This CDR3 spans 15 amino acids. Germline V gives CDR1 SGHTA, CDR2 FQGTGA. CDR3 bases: TGTGCCAGCAGCCTCTCCGGGACTAGCGCAAATGAGCAGTTCTTC. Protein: CASSLSGTSANEQFF.

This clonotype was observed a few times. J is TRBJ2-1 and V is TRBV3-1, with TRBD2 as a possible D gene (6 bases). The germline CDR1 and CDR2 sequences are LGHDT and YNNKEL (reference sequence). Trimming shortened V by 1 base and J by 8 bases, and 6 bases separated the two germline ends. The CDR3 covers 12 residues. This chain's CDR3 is CASSQGRDEQFF. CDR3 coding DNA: TGTGCCAGCAGCCAAGGGAGGGATGAGCAGTTCTTC.

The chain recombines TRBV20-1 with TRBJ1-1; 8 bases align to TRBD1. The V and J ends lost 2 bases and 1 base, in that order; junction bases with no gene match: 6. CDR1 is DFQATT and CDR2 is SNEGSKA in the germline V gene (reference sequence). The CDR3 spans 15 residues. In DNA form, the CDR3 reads TGCAGTGCTAGATCCCCTGGACAGGGGAACACTGAAGCTTTCTTT. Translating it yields CSARSPGQGNTEAFF.

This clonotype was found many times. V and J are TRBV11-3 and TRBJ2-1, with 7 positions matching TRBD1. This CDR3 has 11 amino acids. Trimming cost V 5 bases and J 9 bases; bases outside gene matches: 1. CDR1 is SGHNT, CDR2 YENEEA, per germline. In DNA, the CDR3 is TGTGCCAGCAGCCGGACAGGTGAGCAGTTCTTC. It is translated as CASSRTGEQFF.

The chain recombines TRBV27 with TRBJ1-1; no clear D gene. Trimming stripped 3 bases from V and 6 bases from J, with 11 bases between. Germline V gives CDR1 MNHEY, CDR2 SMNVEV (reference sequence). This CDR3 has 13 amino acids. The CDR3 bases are TGTGCCAGCAGTTTCCAATATTACTCTGAAGCTTTCTTT. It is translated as CASSFQYYSEAFF.

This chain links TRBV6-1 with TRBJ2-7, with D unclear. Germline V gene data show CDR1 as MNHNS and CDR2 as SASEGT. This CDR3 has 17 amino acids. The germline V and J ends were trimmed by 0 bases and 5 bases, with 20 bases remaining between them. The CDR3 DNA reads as TGTGCCAGCAGTGAAGCTATGGGCCTCCACATTTGGAACGAGCAGTACTTC. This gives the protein CASSEAMGLHIWNEQYF.

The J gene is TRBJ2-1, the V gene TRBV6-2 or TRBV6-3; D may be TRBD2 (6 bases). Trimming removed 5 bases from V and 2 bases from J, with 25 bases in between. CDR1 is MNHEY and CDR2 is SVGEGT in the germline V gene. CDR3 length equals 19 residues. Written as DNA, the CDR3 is TGTGCCAGCAGTCCGGGACTCGAAGTCGGCCACCCGACCTACAATGAGCAGTTCTTC. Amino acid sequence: CASSPGLEVGHPTYNEQFF.

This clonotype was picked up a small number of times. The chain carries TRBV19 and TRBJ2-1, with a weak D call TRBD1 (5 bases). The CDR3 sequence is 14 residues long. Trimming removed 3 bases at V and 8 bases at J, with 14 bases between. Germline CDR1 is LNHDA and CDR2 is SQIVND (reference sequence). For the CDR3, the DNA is TGTGCCAGTAGTATCGCAGGGATCTGGGATGAGCAGTTCTTC. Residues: CASSIAGIWDEQFF. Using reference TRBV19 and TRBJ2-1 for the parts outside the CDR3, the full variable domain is DGGITQSPKYLFRKEGQNVTLSCEQNLNHDAMYWYRQDPGQGLRLIYYSQIVNDFQKGDIAEGYSVSREKKESFPLTVTSAQKNPTAFYLCASSIAGIWDEQFFGPGTRLTVL.

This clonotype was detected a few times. The CDR3 loop reads CASSPGQTYSSTDTQYF. The DNA for the CDR3 is TGTGCCAGCTCACCTGGACAGACGTACTCTAGCACAGATACGCAGTATTTT. This chain connects TRBV18 to TRBJ2-3, with a possible D match to TRBD1 (6 bases). Germline CDR1 and CDR2: KGHSH and LQKENI. The CDR3 has 17 residues. V was clipped by 3 bases and J by 0 bases, with 16 bases between them.

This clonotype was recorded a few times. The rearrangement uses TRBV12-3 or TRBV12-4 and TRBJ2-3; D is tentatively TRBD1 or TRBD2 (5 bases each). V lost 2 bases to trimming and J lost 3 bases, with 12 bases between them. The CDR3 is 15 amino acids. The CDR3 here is CASSLMAGTTDTQYF. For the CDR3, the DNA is TGTGCCAGCAGTTTAATGGCAGGGACGACAGATACGCAGTATTTT.

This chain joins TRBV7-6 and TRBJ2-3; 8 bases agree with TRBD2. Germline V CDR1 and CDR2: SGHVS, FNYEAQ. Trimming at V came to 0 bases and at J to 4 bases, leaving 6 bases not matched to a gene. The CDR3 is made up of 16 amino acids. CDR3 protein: CASSLAGAGDADTQYF. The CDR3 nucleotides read TGTGCCAGCAGCTTAGCGGGAGCGGGAGATGCAGATACGCAGTATTTT.

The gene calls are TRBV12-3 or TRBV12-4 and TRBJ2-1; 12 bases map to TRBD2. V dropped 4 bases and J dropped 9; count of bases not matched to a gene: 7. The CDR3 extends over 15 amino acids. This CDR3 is CASSSGLAGRSEQFF. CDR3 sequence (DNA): TGTGCCAGCAGTTCCGGACTAGCGGGAAGGAGTGAGCAGTTCTTC.

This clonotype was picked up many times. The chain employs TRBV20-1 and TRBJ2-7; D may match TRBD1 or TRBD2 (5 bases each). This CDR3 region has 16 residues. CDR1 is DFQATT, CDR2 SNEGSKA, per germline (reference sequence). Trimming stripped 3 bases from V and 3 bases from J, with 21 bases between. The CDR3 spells CSAREQNHMGVYEQYF. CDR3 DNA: TGCAGTGCTAGGGAACAGAACCACATGGGGGTCTACGAGCAGTACTTC.

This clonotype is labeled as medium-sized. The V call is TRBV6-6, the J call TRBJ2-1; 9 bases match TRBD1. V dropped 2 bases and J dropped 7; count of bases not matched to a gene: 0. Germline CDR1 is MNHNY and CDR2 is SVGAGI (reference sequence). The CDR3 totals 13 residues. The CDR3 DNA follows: TGTGCCAGCAGTTACGGACAGGGGAATGAGCAGTTCTTC. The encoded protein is CASSYGQGNEQFF.

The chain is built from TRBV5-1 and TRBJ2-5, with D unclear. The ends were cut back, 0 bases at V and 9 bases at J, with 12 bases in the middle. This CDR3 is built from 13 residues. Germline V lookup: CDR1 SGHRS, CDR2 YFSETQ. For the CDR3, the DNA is TGCGCCAGCAGCTTGGCCGAATCGGAGTCCCAGTACTTC. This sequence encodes CASSLAESESQYF.

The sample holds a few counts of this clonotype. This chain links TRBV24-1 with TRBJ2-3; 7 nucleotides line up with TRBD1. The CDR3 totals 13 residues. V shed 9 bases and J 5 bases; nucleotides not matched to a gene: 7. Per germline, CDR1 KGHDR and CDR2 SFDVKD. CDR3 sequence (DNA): TGTGCCACCGGGACAGCGTTAAAAGATACGCAGTATTTT. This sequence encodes CATGTALKDTQYF.